This T cell receptor beta chain was sequenced in a study of PD-1 blockade in classical Hodgkin lymphoma. Study findings and constraints: The causes of the repertoire differences, possibly disease activity or prior therapy, remain undefined. Whoever responded completely had baseline diversity much like that seen in newly diagnosed patients.

Assay: immunoSEQ multiplex PCR; the TCRdb copy retains only in-frame clones and omits some. The sample includes 95,000 or so clones, 80% to 85% of them seen just once. V was trimmed by 7 bases and J by 1 base, leaving 13 bases between them. The CDR3 covers 14 residues. Germline V gene sequence: CDR1 MNHNS, CDR2 SASEGT. Each patient's relapse followed autologous stem cell transplantation, and brentuximab vedotin exposure varied. This clone was counted a single time. Its cognate antigen is unknown. This sequence was found in a human donor with classical Hodgkin lymphoma. The sequencing used peripheral blood mononuclear cells (PBMCs), collected at baseline. The chain uses TRBV6-1 and TRBJ2-5; perhaps TRBD1 as D (6 bases). The CDR3 DNA reads TGTGCCAGCAAATACGGACAGACCCAAGAGACCCAGTACTTC. Its translation is CASKYGQTQETQYF.